These 23 T cell receptor beta chains were sequenced from one sample in a study of low-dose radiotherapy and immunotherapy resistance in tumors. Time point defined: after trial treatment. Described treatment: LDRT plus nivolumab, ipilimumab, low-dose cyclophosphamide and aspirin (RACIN trial). TRAV and TRBV primers primed cDNA for both TCRalpha and TCRbeta. The TCRs were subjected to amplification over approximately 18 PCR cycles employing a constant-region primer in conjunction with a V-primer adapter. TCRdb fed the reads into MiXCR, producing one record per CDR3 protein. This table holds 65,000 to 85,000 distinct CDR3 sequences, about 17% found once. Sequences were derived from PBMCs, sampled after low-dose radiotherapy plus immunotherapy. All receptors come from a male donor with prostate cancer.

This clonotype has a count of ten or more. The chain carries TRBV4-3 and TRBJ2-2; TRBD1 agrees at 8 bases. CDR3 length equals 18 residues. Germline CDR1 and CDR2: LGHNA and YSLEER. With 3 bases clipped from V and 3 bases from J, the junction kept 12 bases outside the gene matches. This CDR3 is CASSQGRTGNLYTGELFF. The CDR3, as DNA: TGCGCCAGCAGCCAGGGACGGACAGGGAACTTATACACCGGGGAGCTGTTTTTT.

This clonotype was found a few times. The V and J genes are TRBV2 and TRBJ1-5; D not certain. Trimming shortened V by 4 bases and J by 4 bases, and 8 bases separated the two germline ends. Germline V gives CDR1 SNHLY, CDR2 FYNNEI. The CDR3 loop spans 13 amino acids. In DNA form, the CDR3 reads TGTGCCAGCAGTGCTGACGGGAATCAGCCCCAGCATTTT. Its protein product is CASSADGNQPQHF.

This clonotype was recorded at least ten times. V is TRBV25-1 and J is TRBJ2-1; D gene ambiguous. The germline V gene encodes CDR1 MGHDK and CDR2 SYGVNS. CDR3 length: 13 residues. The V gene lost 4 bases and the J gene lost 6 bases, with 10 bases spanning the gap. The CDR3 protein is CASSVGSFNEQFF. CDR3 nucleotide sequence: TGTGCCAGCAGTGTGGGCAGCTTCAATGAGCAGTTCTTC. Looking up the rest from reference TRBV25-1 and TRBJ2-1 gives the full variable domain: EADIYQTPRYLVIGTGKKITLECSQTMGHDKMYWYQQDPGMELHLIHYSYGVNSTEKGDLSSESTVSRIRTEHFPLTLESARPSHTSQYLCASSVGSFNEQFFGPGTRLTVL.

This clonotype was picked up many times. J is TRBJ2-7 and V is TRBV6-2 or TRBV6-3; TRBD2 matches 10 bases. Germline CDR1 and CDR2: MNHEY and SVGEGT. The CDR3 runs to 15 residues. V lost 5 bases, J lost 3 bases, and 7 bases stayed unmatched. CDR3 region: CASSRPSSGSYEQYF. The CDR3 DNA reads as TGTGCCAGCAGTCGACCTTCTAGCGGGAGCTACGAGCAGTACTTC.

Remarks on this clonotype: Given a far larger clone just one base away, this is likely a sequencing read error. The rearrangement uses TRBV6-1 and TRBJ2-7, with D possibly TRBD2 on 6 matching bases. Germline CDR1 is MNHNS and CDR2 is SASEGT. The CDR3 is 10 amino acids. This CDR3 reads CDIGGNEQYF. The CDR3 DNA reads as TGTGACATCGGGGGAAACGAGCAGTACTTC.

Many counts were recorded for this clonotype. This rearrangement joins TRBV27 to TRBJ1-5; D gene unclear. The germline CDR1 and CDR2 sequences are MNHEY and SMNVEV (reference sequence). V was clipped by 2 bases and J by 0 bases, with 5 bases between them. This CDR3 spans 14 amino acids. The chain's CDR3 is CASSLKGSNQPQHF. CDR3 DNA: TGTGCCAGCAGTTTAAAGGGTAGCAATCAGCCCCAGCATTTT.

To note about this clonotype: It is unclear where the CDR3 begins or ends on the DNA, so no DNA is shown, and the CDR3 is as TCRdb lists it. CDR3 protein: CASSLRGGNTGELFFF. The chain joins TRBV7-3 to TRBJ2-2; whether TRBD1, the table's D call, matches the DNA was not checked. The CDR3 sequence runs 16 residues, both termini included. Looked up from germline, CDR1 is SGHTA and CDR2 is FQGTGA.

The sample holds many counts of this clonotype. The genes are TRBV9 and TRBJ2-5; the match to TRBD1 covers 8 bases. Losses at the gene ends were 3 bases for V and 5 bases for J; bases not matched to a gene: 9. This CDR3 is built from 15 residues. CDR1 is SGDLS, CDR2 YYNGEE, per germline. The CDR3, as DNA: TGTGCCAGCAGCGCCCCCGGACAGGGCGGGGAGACCCAGTACTTC. Encoded protein: CASSAPGQGGETQYF.

In regard to this clonotype: Given a much more abundant clone one base away, this may be a read error. The genes are TRBV20-1 and TRBJ1-1; D remains unclear. Germline CDR1 and CDR2: DFQATT and SNEGSKA (reference sequence). This CDR3 has 14 amino acids. CDR3 residues: CSGRERVGNGEAFF. The CDR3 region has the DNA TGCAGTGGTAGAGAGCGGGTCGGCAATGGTGAAGCTTTCTTT.

At least ten counts were recorded for this clonotype. The J gene is TRBJ2-1, the V gene TRBV28; TRBD2 agrees at 8 bases. Germline V gene data show CDR1 as MDHEN and CDR2 as SYDVKM. The CDR3 is made up of 15 amino acids. The trim removed 6 bases at V and 0 bases at J, leaving 4 bases unmatched. CDR3 sequence (DNA): TGTGCCAGCAGCTTAAGCGGGAGCTCCTACAATGAGCAGTTCTTC. Translation: CASSLSGSSYNEQFF. The full variable domain, with the rest looked up from reference TRBV28 and TRBJ2-1, is DVKVTQSSRYLVKRTGEKVFLECVQDMDHENMFWYRQDPGLGLRLIYFSYDVKMKEKGDIPEGYSVSREKKERFSLILESASTNQTSMYLCASSLSGSSYNEQFFGPGTRLTVL.

This clonotype was seen at least ten times. The CDR3 DNA sequence: TGTGCCAGCAGCTTCACATCATTCGAGCAGTACTTC. Amino acid sequence: CASSFTSFEQYF. The rearrangement links TRBV7-9 to TRBJ2-7, with no clear D. The CDR3 sequence is 12 residues long. The V and J ends lost 3 bases and 6 bases respectively, with 9 bases between them. Germline V gene data show CDR1 as SEHNR and CDR2 as FQNEAQ (reference sequence).

This clonotype has only a few counts. The chain carries TRBV4-1 and TRBJ2-7; possibly TRBD1 for D (5 bases). This CDR3 has 15 residues. Germline V gene lookup returns CDR1 MGHRA and CDR2 YSYEKL. V lost 3 bases to trimming and J lost 0 bases, with 12 bases between them. The DNA for the CDR3 is TGCGCCAGCAGCCAGCAGGGAACTACCTCCTACGAGCAGTACTTC. This codes for CASSQQGTTSYEQYF.

Notes on this clonotype: Given a far larger clone just one base away, this is likely a sequencing read error. The genes are TRBV26 and TRBJ2-1; the table's TRBD2 call for D was not verified on the DNA. TRBV26 is a listed pseudogene. The CDR3 extends over 16 amino acids. The CDR3: CASSSIGLAGVDEQFF. CDR3 DNA sequence: TGTGCCAGCAGTTCCATTGGACTAGCGGGAGTCGATGAGCAGTTCTTC.

This clonotype was recorded many times. The J gene is TRBJ2-1, the V gene TRBV7-2; 11 bases match TRBD2. Germline CDR1 reads SGHTA; CDR2 reads FQGNSA. The CDR3 is 14 residues long. V lost 2 bases and J lost 13; bases outside the gene matches: 7. The CDR3 DNA follows: TGTGCCAGCAGCTTACCCGGGACTAGCGGATCTCAGTTCTTC. Amino acid sequence: CASSLPGTSGSQFF.

This clonotype was recorded many times. The rearrangement links TRBV28 to TRBJ2-1; D gene ambiguous. Trimming pared 0 bases from V and 9 bases from J, leaving 3 bases between. From germline, CDR1 is MDHEN and CDR2 SYDVKM. The CDR3 sequence is 11 residues long. This CDR3 is CASSLWGEQFF. The DNA of the CDR3 is TGTGCCAGCAGTTTATGGGGTGAGCAGTTCTTC.

This clonotype was counted ten times or more. This sequence joins TRBV4-3 and TRBJ2-2; 7 bases match TRBD1. The J segment lost 3 bases and the V segment lost 0 bases, leaving 4 bases of the junction unmatched. The CDR3 spans 16 residues. Germline assignment: CDR1 LGHNA and CDR2 YSLEER. CDR3 loop: CASSQDRGGDTGELFF. As DNA, the CDR3 is TGCGCCAGCAGCCAAGATCGAGGGGGCGACACCGGGGAGCTGTTTTTT.

In its sample, this clonotype was seen many times. The V and J genes are TRBV6-2 or TRBV6-3 and TRBJ1-4; TRBD1 is a possible D gene (6 bases). CDR1 and CDR2 (germline): MNHEY, SVGEGT. The CDR3 spans 16 residues. V shed 5 bases and J shed 1 base, with 14 bases lying between them. This CDR3 reads CASSTEQGRTNEKLFF. CDR3 nucleotides: TGTGCCAGCAGTACCGAACAGGGACGAACTAATGAAAAACTGTTTTTT.

This clonotype was seen repeatedly, ten times or more. The rearrangement links TRBV19 to TRBJ2-1; D unresolved. Between the trimmed V and J ends, which lost 0 bases and 0 bases, there was a span of 12 bases. The CDR3 totals 17 residues. Germline CDR1 is LNHDA and CDR2 is SQIVND (reference sequence). CDR3 in amino acids: CASSIDPVTNSYNEQFF. For the CDR3, the DNA is TGTGCCAGTAGTATAGACCCCGTTACGAACTCCTACAATGAGCAGTTCTTC.

This clonotype was found many times. V usage is TRBV7-8 and J usage is TRBJ1-5; unclear D gene. CDR3 length equals 15 residues. V lost 2 bases and J 3 bases, leaving 11 bases between the germline ends. From germline, CDR1 is SGHVS and CDR2 FQNEAQ. For the CDR3, the DNA is TGTGCCAGCAGCTTATCTCGGATTTTCAATCAGCCCCAGCATTTT. Translating it yields CASSLSRIFNQPQHF.

Details on this clonotype: It is likely a read error: a sequence one base away is far more abundant. CDR3 coding DNA: TGCAGCAACGGGGCTAGCGGGAGGTTTGACAATGAGCAGTACTTC. Protein: CSNGASGRFDNEQYF. The rearrangement uses TRBV29-1 and TRBJ2-7; 11 bases map to TRBD2. Germline loops: CDR1 SQVTM, CDR2 ANQGSEA. The V gene end was trimmed by 8 bases and the J gene end by 7 bases; junction bases not matched to a gene: 16. The CDR3 loop spans 15 amino acids.

The table lists this clonotype with many counts. J is TRBJ2-5 and V is TRBV2; D is unclear. CDR1 and CDR2 (germline): SNHLY, FYNNEI. This CDR3 comprises 11 residues. With 6 bases removed from V and 1 base from J, the gap between germline ends came to 3 bases. The CDR3 reads CASRAQETQYF. CDR3 sequence (DNA): TGTGCCAGCAGAGCCCAAGAGACCCAGTACTTC.

This clonotype was detected only once. A single base is all that separates this from a far larger clone, so a read error is likely. The CDR3 protein is CASSYSLAAAMDTLYF. The CDR3 region has the DNA TGTGCCAGCAGTTACTCGTTGGCCGCCGCCATGGACACCTTATATTTT. The gene calls are TRBV6-8 and TRBJ1-3; tentatively, D is TRBD1 (5 bases). This CDR3 comprises 16 residues. The germline gives CDR1 MNHGY, CDR2 SAAAGT.

The rearrangement links TRBV5-6 to TRBJ2-3; the D is unclear. The germline CDR1 and CDR2 sequences are SGHDT and YYEEEE. The V end was cut by 2 bases, the J end by 0 bases, with 7 bases between. This CDR3 has 14 amino acids. CDR3: CASSFTPSTDTQYF. As DNA, the CDR3 is TGTGCCAGCAGCTTTACCCCTAGCACAGATACGCAGTATTTT. Complete variable domain (other parts from reference TRBV5-6 and TRBJ2-3): DAGVTQSPTHLIKTRGQQVTLRCSPKSGHDTVSWYQQALGQGPQFIFQYYEEEERQRGNFPDRFSGHQFPNYSSELNVNALLLGDSALYLCASSFTPSTDTQYFGPGTRLTVL.